A single sample is the source of the 14 T cell receptor beta chains below, sequenced in a study of shared clonotypes between healthy human individuals. Terminally differentiated effector memory CD45RA+ cells were excluded by CCR7 positive selection of CD45RO-negative cells. Using immunoSEQ multiplex PCR, the repertoire was profiled, and TCRdb retains in-frame clones only, with some absent. Here the sample spans millions of clones, about 92% being singletons. Sequencing input: naive CD8+ T cells from PBMCs. The source is a man younger than 30 in good health. Some clones in this sample may be carry-over from other donors' samples.

The rearrangement joins TRBV5-1 to TRBJ2-3, with 9 bases that match TRBD2. Germline V CDR1 and CDR2: SGHRS, YFSETQ. This CDR3 is built from 21 residues. Germline trimming cut 2 bases from V and 2 bases from J; bases unmatched to any gene: 21. The CDR3 is CASSFSKAGGPRTPFTDTQYF. For the CDR3, the DNA is TGCGCCAGCAGCTTTTCCAAGGCGGGAGGGCCTAGAACCCCTTTCACAGATACGCAGTATTTT.

V and J are TRBV28 and TRBJ2-3; D not certain. The CDR3 is 13 amino acids. Trimming removed 2 bases from V and 6 bases from J, with 9 bases in between. The germline V gene encodes CDR1 MDHEN and CDR2 SYDVKM. The CDR3, as DNA: TGTGCCAGCAGTTTAGCCCGCTGGGATACGCAGTATTTT. This sequence encodes CASSLARWDTQYF.

This clone was picked up one time. The genes are TRBV7-9 and TRBJ1-5; TRBD1 is a possible D gene (6 bases). V shed 5 bases and J shed 3 bases, with 11 bases lying between them. Germline CDR1 reads SEHNR; CDR2 reads FQNEAQ (reference sequence). The CDR3 sequence is 14 residues long. The CDR3 DNA sequence: TGTGCCAGCAGCATAGGACAGCCCAATCAGCCCCAGCATTTT. Residues: CASSIGQPNQPQHF.

As concerns this clone: This sample includes further DNA sequences coding for the same CDR3. CDR3 sequence: CASSSDSYEQYF. The DNA of the CDR3 is TGTGCCAGCAGTTCCGATTCCTACGAGCAGTACTTC. The J gene is TRBJ2-7, the V gene TRBV27; D remains unclear. Germline CDR1 is MNHEY and CDR2 is SMNVEV (reference sequence). The CDR3 runs to 12 residues. V dropped 4 bases and J dropped 1 base, with 5 bases sitting between them.

Comment on this clone: The same CDR3 can be traced to other DNA sequences in this sample. The chain is built from TRBV5-6 and TRBJ2-1; D ambiguous. The germline V and J ends were trimmed by 2 bases and 10 bases, with 7 bases remaining between them. This CDR3 has 11 amino acids. The germline V gene encodes CDR1 SGHDT and CDR2 YYEEEE. CDR3 region: CASSLSGEQFF. The CDR3, as DNA: TGTGCCAGCAGCTTATCCGGGGAGCAGTTCTTC.

This sequence joins TRBV7-5 and TRBJ2-7; the table's D call, TRBD1, was not checked against the DNA. TRBV7-5 is listed as a pseudogene. This CDR3 has 15 residues. The CDR3 region is CARSSQDTIPYEQYF. CDR3 nucleotide sequence: TGTGCCAGAAGCTCCCAGGACACCATTCCCTACGAGCAGTACTTC.

V is TRBV28 and J is TRBJ2-5; perhaps TRBD2 as D (6 bases). Germline V CDR1 and CDR2: MDHEN, SYDVKM. Trimming took off 10 bases at V and 4 bases at J, with 22 bases between the two ends. The CDR3 contains 15 residues. In DNA, the CDR3 is TGTGCCACCAAACCTAGCGATATATCTACAGAGACCCAGTACTTC. Amino acid sequence: CATKPSDISTETQYF.

The V call is TRBV7-3, the J call TRBJ2-3; D is perhaps TRBD2 (6 bases). The CDR3 has 16 amino acids. Deletions cut 5 bases from V and 6 bases from J, with 21 bases between. CDR1 and CDR2 from the germline V gene are SGHTA and FQGTGA. This CDR3 reads CASSLGGPLSMDTQYF. CDR3 DNA: TGTGCCAGCAGCCTGGGGGGTCCTCTCTCCATGGATACGCAGTATTTT.

This chain connects TRBV14 to TRBJ2-6, with D perhaps matching TRBD2 (5 bases). V was clipped by 1 base and J by 1 base, with 17 bases between them. CDR1 is SGHDN and CDR2 is FVKESK in the germline V gene. The CDR3 spans 19 residues. The CDR3 nucleotides read TGTGCCAGCAGCCAAGCCCCCCCTCTGACTACGTCTGGGGCCAACGTCCTGACTTTC. Residues: CASSQAPPLTTSGANVLTF.

The chain couples TRBV4-1 to TRBJ1-5, with D maybe TRBD1 (5 bases). CDR1 and CDR2 from the germline V gene are MGHRA and YSYEKL. V lost 2 bases to trimming and J lost 6 bases, with 11 bases between them. The CDR3 consists of 14 residues. Written as DNA, the CDR3 is TGCGCCAGCAGCCAATTTCAGGGTGGTCAGCCCCAGCATTTT. Protein product: CASSQFQGGQPQHF.

This chain joins TRBV7-9 and TRBJ2-7; 7 positions agree with TRBD2. The V gene's germline CDR1 is SEHNR and CDR2 FQNEAQ (reference sequence). The CDR3 length is 16 residues. Trimming took 6 bases from V and 1 from J; bases not matched to a gene: 12. CDR3 sequence: CASSPRGGPNSYEQYF. The CDR3 DNA is TGTGCCAGCAGTCCCCGGGGAGGGCCGAATTCCTACGAGCAGTACTTC.

The count of this clone is one. This chain connects TRBV9 to TRBJ2-1, with TRBD1 matching 7 bases. CDR1 and CDR2 from the germline V gene are SGDLS and YYNGEE. The CDR3 spans 15 residues. J gave up 7 bases and V 2 bases, and 9 bases lay outside the gene matches. The CDR3 reads CASSVSIPGGNEQFF. CDR3 nucleotides: TGTGCCAGCAGCGTGTCGATCCCAGGGGGTAATGAGCAGTTCTTC.

This chain connects TRBV5-1 to TRBJ2-1; D is possibly TRBD1 (5 bases). Germline loops: CDR1 SGHRS, CDR2 YFSETQ. Trimming pared 2 bases from V and 4 bases from J, leaving 13 bases between. The CDR3 length is 15 residues. CDR3 bases: TGCGCCAGCAGCTTACCTACAGGATTATACAATGAGCAGTTCTTC. This gives the protein CASSLPTGLYNEQFF.

The V call is TRBV4-1, the J call TRBJ1-1; D gene uncertain. Germline CDR1 and CDR2: MGHRA and YSYEKL. V lost 8 bases and J lost 5, with 15 bases in between. The CDR3 has 13 residues. CDR3 loop: CASSLGRTTEAFF. Here the CDR3 DNA reads TGCGCCAGCTCCTTGGGCCGTACTACTGAAGCTTTCTTT.